This T cell receptor beta chain is from a study of T cell responses to AZD1222 COVID-19 vaccine. Overall study results and limits: Nearly half of spike-specific TCRs reportedly target variant regions that are unmutated in the B.1.351 and B.1.1.7 variants. Clonal diversity was possibly underestimated, and the donors were mostly white British, with more females.

TCRdb keeps only in-frame clones here, not all; method: immunoSEQ multiplex PCR. This sample has about 84,000 clones, with over 75% found just once. There are 16 residues in the CDR3. With 1 base clipped from V and 5 bases from J, the junction kept 9 bases outside the gene matches. Germline V CDR1 and CDR2: MGHRA, YSYEKL. Note on this clone: Its specificity is not known.

Second doses that came at about 4 or about 12 weeks were put together. The source of this sequence is an adult who received the AZD1222 COVID-19 vaccine. This specimen was peripheral blood, taken 28 days after the second AZD1222 dose. The chain carries TRBV4-1 and TRBJ1-2, with 8 bases fitting TRBD1. The CDR3, as DNA: TGCGCCAGCAGCCAAGGTTCTGCCAGGGGGCAATATGGCTACACCTTC. This translates into CASSQGSARGQYGYTF.